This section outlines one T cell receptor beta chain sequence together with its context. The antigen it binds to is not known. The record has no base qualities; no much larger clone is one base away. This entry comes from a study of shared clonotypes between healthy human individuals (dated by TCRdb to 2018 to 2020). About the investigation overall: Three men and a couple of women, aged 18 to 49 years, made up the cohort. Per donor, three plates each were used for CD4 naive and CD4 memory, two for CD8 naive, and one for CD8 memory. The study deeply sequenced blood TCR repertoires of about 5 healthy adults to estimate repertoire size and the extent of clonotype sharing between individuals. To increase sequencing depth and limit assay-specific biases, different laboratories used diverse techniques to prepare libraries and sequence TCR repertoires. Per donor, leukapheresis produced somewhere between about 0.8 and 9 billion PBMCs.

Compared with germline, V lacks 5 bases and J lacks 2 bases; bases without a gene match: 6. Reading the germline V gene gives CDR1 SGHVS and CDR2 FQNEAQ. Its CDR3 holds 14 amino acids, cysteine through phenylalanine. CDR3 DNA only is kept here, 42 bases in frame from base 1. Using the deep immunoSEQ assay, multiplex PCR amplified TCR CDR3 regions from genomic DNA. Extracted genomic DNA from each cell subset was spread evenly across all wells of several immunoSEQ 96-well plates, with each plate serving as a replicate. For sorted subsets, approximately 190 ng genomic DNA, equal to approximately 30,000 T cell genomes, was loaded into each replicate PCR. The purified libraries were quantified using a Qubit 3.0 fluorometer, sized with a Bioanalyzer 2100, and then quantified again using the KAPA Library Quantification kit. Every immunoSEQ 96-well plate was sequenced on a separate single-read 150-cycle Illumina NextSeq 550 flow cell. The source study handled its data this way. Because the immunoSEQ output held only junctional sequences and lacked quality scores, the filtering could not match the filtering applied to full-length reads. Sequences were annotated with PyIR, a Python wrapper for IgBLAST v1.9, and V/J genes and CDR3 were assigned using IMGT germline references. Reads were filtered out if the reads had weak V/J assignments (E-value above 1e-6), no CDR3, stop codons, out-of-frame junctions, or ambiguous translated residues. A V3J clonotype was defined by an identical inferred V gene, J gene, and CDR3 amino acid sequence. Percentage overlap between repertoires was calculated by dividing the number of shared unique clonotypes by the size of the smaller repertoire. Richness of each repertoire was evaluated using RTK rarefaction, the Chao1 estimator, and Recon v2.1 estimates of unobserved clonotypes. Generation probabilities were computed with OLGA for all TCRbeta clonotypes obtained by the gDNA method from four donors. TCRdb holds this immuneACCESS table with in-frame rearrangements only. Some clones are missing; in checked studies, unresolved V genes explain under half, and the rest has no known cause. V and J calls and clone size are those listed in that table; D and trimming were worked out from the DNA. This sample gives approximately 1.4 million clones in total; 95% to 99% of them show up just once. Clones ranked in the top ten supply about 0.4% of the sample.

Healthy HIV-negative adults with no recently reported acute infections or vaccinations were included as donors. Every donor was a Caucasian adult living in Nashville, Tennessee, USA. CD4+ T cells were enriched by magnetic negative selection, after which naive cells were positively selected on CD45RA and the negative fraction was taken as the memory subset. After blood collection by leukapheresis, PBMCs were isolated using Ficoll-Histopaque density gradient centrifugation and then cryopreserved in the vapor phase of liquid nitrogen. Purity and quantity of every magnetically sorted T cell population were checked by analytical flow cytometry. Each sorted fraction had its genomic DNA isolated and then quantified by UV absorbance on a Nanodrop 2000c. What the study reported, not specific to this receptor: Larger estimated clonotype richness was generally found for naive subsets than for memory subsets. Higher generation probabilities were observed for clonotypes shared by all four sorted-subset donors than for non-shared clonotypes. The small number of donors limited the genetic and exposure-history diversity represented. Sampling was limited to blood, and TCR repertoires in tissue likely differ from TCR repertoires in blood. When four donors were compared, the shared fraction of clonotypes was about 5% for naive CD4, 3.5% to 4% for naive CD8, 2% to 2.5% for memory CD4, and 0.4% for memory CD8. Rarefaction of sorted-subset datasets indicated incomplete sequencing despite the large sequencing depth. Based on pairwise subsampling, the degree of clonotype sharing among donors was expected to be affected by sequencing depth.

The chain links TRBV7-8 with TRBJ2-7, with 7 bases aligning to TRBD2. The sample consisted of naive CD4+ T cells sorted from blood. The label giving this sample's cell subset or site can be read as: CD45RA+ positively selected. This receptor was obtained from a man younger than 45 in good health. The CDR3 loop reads CASSPSSGAYEQYF. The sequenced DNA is TGTGCCAGCAGCCCGTCTAGCGGAGCCTACGAGCAGTACTTC.